Below, 20 T cell receptor beta chains from the same sample are listed, as sequenced in a study of blood T cell repertoires in COVID-19. This table comes from immunoSEQ multiplex PCR, and its TCRdb copy is limited to in-frame clones, with some not included. The table lists around 150,000 clones, 86% of them singletons, with roughly 8.6% in the top ten. Input material: peripheral blood. Source of these receptors: a man aged 55 to 69 with acute or convalescent COVID-19.

The chain has TRBV11-2 and TRBJ1-6, with D possibly TRBD1 on 6 matching bases. CDR1 SGHAT and CDR2 FQNNGV come from the germline V gene. The CDR3 extends over 15 amino acids. Deletions cut 5 bases from V and 6 bases from J, with 14 bases between. The CDR3 sequence: CASSVRQVLNSPLHF. CDR3 bases: TGTGCCAGCAGCGTACGACAGGTCCTTAATTCACCCCTCCACTTT. Complete variable domain (other parts from reference TRBV11-2 and TRBJ1-6): EAGVAQSPRYKIIEKRQSVAFWCNPISGHATLYWYQQILGQGPKLLIQFQNNGVVDDSQLPKDRFSAERLKGVDSTLKIQPAKLEDSAVYLCASSVRQVLNSPLHFGNGTRLTVT.

As DNA, the CDR3 is TGTGCCACCAGCAGTCGGACTAGCGGTTATAAAGAGACCCAGTACTTC. Translated, it gives CATSSRTSGYKETQYF. The V and J genes are TRBV15 and TRBJ2-5; 10 nucleotides agree with TRBD2. CDR3 length: 16 residues. The germline V gene encodes CDR1 LNHNV and CDR2 YYDKDF (reference sequence). With V trimmed by 3 bases and J by 3 bases, 7 bases remained unmatched. Filled out from reference TRBV15 and TRBJ2-5, the complete variable domain reads DAMVIQNPRYQVTQFGKPVTLSCSQTLNHNVMYWYQQKSSQAPKLLFHYYDKDFNNEADTPDNFQSRRPNTSFCFLDIRSPGLGDTAMYLCATSSRTSGYKETQYFGPGTRLLVL.

This clone has just one count. The V gene is TRBV21-1, the J gene TRBJ2-7; no DNA check was done on the table's D call, TRBD2. TRBV21-1 is a listed pseudogene. This CDR3 is 13 amino acids long. CDR3 in DNA: TGTGCCAGCAAGAGAGGGACTAGTAACGAGCAGTACTTC. Its protein is CASKRGTSNEQYF.

In this sample, this clone turned up a few times. The chain has TRBV5-4 and TRBJ1-1; D might be TRBD1 (5 bases). This CDR3 is built from 13 residues. CDR1 is SGHNT, CDR2 YYREEE, per germline (reference sequence). V lost 6 bases and J lost 4, with 13 bases in between. CDR3 loop: CASIRTPGTEAFF. Here the CDR3 DNA reads TGTGCCAGCATCCGGACACCGGGCACTGAAGCTTTCTTT.

This chain joins TRBV2 and TRBJ2-7, with D possibly matching TRBD1 (5 bases). Germline V lookup: CDR1 SNHLY, CDR2 FYNNEI. Trimming pared 3 bases from V and 2 bases from J, leaving 14 bases between. This CDR3 region has 15 residues. The CDR3 coding sequence is TGTGCCAGCAGTGAGGAACCGACAGTGACCTACGAGCAGTACTTC. Translating gives CASSEEPTVTYEQYF.

This clone came up once. The chain uses TRBV19 and TRBJ2-1; possible D gene TRBD1, 6 bases. CDR1 and CDR2 from the germline V gene are LNHDA and SQIVND (reference sequence). Trimming pared 6 bases from V and 5 bases from J, leaving 17 bases between. The CDR3 spans 15 residues. The CDR3 protein is CASSLRDTLNNEQFF. The CDR3 DNA sequence: TGTGCCAGTAGCCTTCGGGACACCCTAAACAATGAGCAGTTCTTC.

The chain carries TRBV2 and TRBJ2-1; 10 bases align to TRBD2. V shed 2 bases, J shed 13 bases, and the junction held 8 bases outside the gene matches. Germline-derived CDR1 and CDR2 are SNHLY and FYNNEI. The CDR3 is made up of 14 amino acids. The CDR3 DNA reads as TGTGCCAGCAGTGAACGGCTAGCGGGAGTGCCCCAGTTCTTC. Amino acids: CASSERLAGVPQFF.

The chain couples TRBV30 to TRBJ1-3, with 8 bases aligning to TRBD1. Per germline, CDR1 GTSNPN and CDR2 SVGIG (reference sequence). CDR3 length: 15 residues. With V trimmed by 4 bases and J by 1 base, 6 bases remained unmatched. CDR3 DNA sequence: TGTGCCTGGACCCGGACAGGGAATTCTGGAAACACCATATATTTT. Protein sequence: CAWTRTGNSGNTIYF.

The chain combines TRBV3-1 (or the pseudogene TRBV3-2) with TRBJ1-2; D remains ambiguous. This CDR3 contains 14 residues. Germline CDR1 is LGHDT and CDR2 is YNNKEL (reference sequence). The V and J ends lost 7 bases and 2 bases respectively, with 14 bases between them. CDR3 in amino acids: CASTPDFMNYGYTF. The CDR3 DNA sequence: TGTGCCAGCACCCCGGACTTCATGAACTATGGCTACACCTTC.

This chain uses TRBV5-1 with TRBJ1-2; 7 bases agree with TRBD1. Trimming removed 7 bases from V and 0 bases from J; junction bases left unmatched: 6. From germline, CDR1 is SGHRS and CDR2 YFSETQ. The CDR3 totals 14 residues. This chain's CDR3 is CASSWDRANYGYTF. CDR3 DNA sequence: TGCGCCAGCTCTTGGGACAGAGCTAACTATGGCTACACCTTC.

This clone was seen a single time. The gene calls are TRBV7-2 and TRBJ1-1; D perhaps matches TRBD1 (5 bases). This CDR3 comprises 15 residues. Trimming cost V 5 bases and J 4 bases, with 17 bases left between them. Germline V gene data show CDR1 as SGHTA and CDR2 as FQGNSA. The CDR3 DNA sequence: TGTGCCAGCAGCCCCCAACAGGTTCTCAGCACTGAAGCTTTCTTT. Protein product: CASSPQQVLSTEAFF.

This chain uses TRBV19 with TRBJ1-1; tentative D call: TRBD1 (5 bases). The germline V and J ends were trimmed by 3 bases and 4 bases, with 9 bases remaining between them. Germline V gene lookup returns CDR1 LNHDA and CDR2 SQIVND (reference sequence). The CDR3 totals 13 residues. The DNA for the CDR3 is TGTGCCAGTAGTATGCAGGGCCCCACTGAAGCTTTCTTT. Residues: CASSMQGPTEAFF.

The CDR3 nucleotides read TGTGCCAGCAGCTTATTGTCTAGCGGGGATTACAATGAGCAGTTCTTC. Its translation is CASSLLSSGDYNEQFF. The gene calls are TRBV13 and TRBJ2-1, with 9 bases matching TRBD2. V dropped 2 bases and J dropped 4; count of bases not matched to a gene: 6. The CDR3 is 16 residues long. Germline CDR1 and CDR2: PRHDT and FYEKMQ (reference sequence).

J is TRBJ1-5 and V is TRBV15, with 7 bases lining up with TRBD1. Germline CDR1 and CDR2: LNHNV and YYDKDF (reference sequence). J gave up 5 bases and V 7 bases, and 5 bases lay outside the gene matches. The CDR3 is made up of 13 amino acids. CDR3 protein: CATTGQRDQPQHF. DNA for the CDR3: TGTGCCACCACGGGACAGCGAGATCAGCCCCAGCATTTT.

The chain uses TRBV14 and TRBJ2-7, with D perhaps TRBD2 (6 bases). The CDR3 has 15 residues. The germline V gene encodes CDR1 SGHDN and CDR2 FVKESK. V was shortened by 3 bases and J by 0 bases, with 12 bases between the two germline ends. In nucleotides, the CDR3 is TGTGCCAGCAGCCACTTTCTAGCGAGCTCCTACGAGCAGTACTTC. This sequence encodes CASSHFLASSYEQYF.

This chain joins TRBV11-2 and TRBJ2-6, with a tentative D call TRBD1 (5 bases). The CDR3 loop spans 15 amino acids. The germline CDR1 and CDR2 sequences are SGHAT and FQNNGV. V was cut by 2 bases and J by 1 base, with 6 bases left in between. CDR3 DNA sequence: TGTGCCAGCAGCTTATCAGGGTCTGGGGCCAACGTCCTGACTTTC. Translation gives CASSLSGSGANVLTF.

This chain links TRBV30 with TRBJ2-3; 8 nucleotides match TRBD1. Germline V gene sequence: CDR1 GTSNPN, CDR2 SVGIG (reference sequence). The V and J ends lost 3 bases and 3 bases, in that order; junction bases with no gene match: 14. There are 17 residues in the CDR3. The chain's CDR3 is CAWRANRDRMGTDTQYF. The DNA for the CDR3 is TGTGCCTGGAGAGCAAACCGGGACAGGATGGGGACAGATACGCAGTATTTT.

V gene TRBV24-1 combines with J gene TRBJ1-5; D remains unclear. Trimming took 2 bases from V and 3 from J, leaving 7 bases between them. This CDR3 contains 14 residues. Germline V gene data show CDR1 as KGHDR and CDR2 as SFDVKD. CDR3 nucleotide sequence: TGTGCCACCAGTGATTCGGGTCTCAATCAGCCCCAGCATTTT. It yields the protein CATSDSGLNQPQHF.

This chain connects TRBV28 to TRBJ2-7, with unresolved D. The CDR3 loop spans 12 amino acids. Germline assignment: CDR1 MDHEN and CDR2 SYDVKM. The germline V and J ends were trimmed by 2 bases and 7 bases, with 9 bases remaining between them. The CDR3 sequence: CASSLIHSEQYF. CDR3 nucleotide sequence: TGTGCCAGCAGTTTAATCCACTCAGAGCAGTACTTC.

The chain joins TRBV5-1 to TRBJ1-2, with TRBD1 identical over 8 bases. V trimming: 4 bases; J trimming: 3 bases; junction bases outside the gene matches: 5. This CDR3 spans 14 amino acids. The V gene's germline CDR1 is SGHRS and CDR2 YFSETQ. In DNA, the CDR3 is TGCGCCAGCAGCATGGGGACAGGCGACTATGGCTACACCTTC. This codes for CASSMGTGDYGYTF.